The clone carrying this T cell receptor beta chain showed up many times. Its cognate antigen is unknown. The record originates from a study of T-cell reconstitution after alpha-beta-depleted transplantation in children. Findings of the study overall: T-cell numbers and diversity one year post-transplant derived largely from freshly generated T cells.

The V gene's germline CDR1 is SGHTA and CDR2 FQGNSA. Trimming cost V 5 bases and J 2 bases, with 12 bases left between them. The CDR3 runs 15 residues. Unique molecular identifiers featured in how the TCRbeta library was prepared. One entry per CDR3 protein, called by TCRdb with MiXCR from the PCR reads. The table has 600,000 to 800,000 distinct CDR3 sequences, around 13% seen once; the top ten hold roughly 0.77%. The chain employs TRBV7-2 and TRBJ2-2; perhaps D is TRBD1 or TRBD2 (5 bases each). The sample here was PBMCs, taken before TCRalphabeta/CD19-depleted stem cell transplant. This TCR came from a girl aged 2-9 years with congenital amegakaryocytic thrombocytopenia, due to receive a stem cell transplant. The chain's CDR3 is CASSPGHANTGELFF. The CDR3 DNA sequence: TGTGCCAGCAGCCCGGGGCACGCCAACACCGGGGAGCTGTTTTTT.